Sequencing of this T cell receptor (beta chain) was carried out in a study of T cell responses to AZD1222 COVID-19 vaccine. Assay: immunoSEQ multiplex PCR; the TCRdb copy retains only in-frame clones and omits some. The profile shows approximately 100,000 clones, 91% of them singletons. V gave up 2 bases and J gave up 7 bases, with 8 bases separating them. Germline-derived CDR1 and CDR2 are MNHEY and SVGEGT. CDR3 length: 12 residues. The sequence was collected from an adult in good health. The specimen was peripheral blood, collected on day 0 of AZD1222 vaccination. This chain uses TRBV6-2 or TRBV6-3 with TRBJ1-2; no reliable D call. CDR3 amino acids: CASSYGQSGYTF. For the CDR3, the DNA is TGTGCCAGCAGTTACGGGCAGAGTGGCTACACCTTC.